This entry is about one T cell receptor beta chain. Its antigen is not identified. These data originate in a study of radiation and T cells in renal cell carcinoma. The table came from immunoSEQ multiplex PCR; TCRdb's copy has only in-frame clones and leaves some out. Altogether about 140,000 clones are present, approximately 87% being singletons, with the ten largest covering 20% to 25%. Whole-study results and caveats: In blood, top tumor clones expanded by 2 weeks, shrinking by 4.

Time point meaning: baseline pretreatment blood. Sample treatment: 15 Gy SBRT to primary tumor, nephrectomy 4 weeks later. CDR1 is SGHTA and CDR2 is FQGNSA in the germline V gene. The CDR3 covers 13 residues. Trimming took 5 bases from V and 7 from J, leaving 11 bases between them. This rearrangement joins TRBV7-2 to TRBJ2-2, with no clear D. The sample consisted of blood, taken from a patient whose treatment included radiotherapy and nephrectomy. This clonotype was sampled from a woman aged 45 to 65 with renal cell carcinoma. CDR3 nucleotide sequence: TGTGCCAGCAGCCCCACTTCTGGCGGGGAGCTGTTTTTT. This encodes CASSPTSGGELFF.